This passage covers 21 T cell receptor beta chains from one sample sequenced in a study of OX40 agonist ivuxolimab in advanced cancers. Libraries were prepared by immunoSEQ multiplex PCR; TCRdb keeps only in-frame clonotypes and omits some of them. The table shows 45,000 to 65,000 clones, with 80% to 90% occurring only once. The input for sequencing was CD4+ or CD8+ T cells sorted from blood, taken in a trial of the OX40 agonist ivuxolimab. These receptors were collected from an adult with an advanced solid tumor such as melanoma, head and neck, liver or kidney cancer.

The V gene is TRBV9, the J gene TRBJ1-1; D unclear. Trimming stripped 1 base from V and 7 bases from J, with 14 bases between. The length of the CDR3 is 14 residues. In germline, CDR1 is SGDLS, CDR2 YYNGEE. CDR3 nucleotide sequence: TGTGCCAGCAGCGTATCCGGGATCGAGAGTGAAGCTTTCTTT. Its translation: CASSVSGIESEAFF.

J is TRBJ1-4 and V is TRBV28; TRBD1 aligns across 7 bases. J lost 6 bases, V lost 7 bases, and 11 bases had no gene match. The CDR3 length is 15 residues. Germline lookup yields CDR1 MDHEN and CDR2 SYDVKM. The CDR3 loop is CASKEGDRPYEKLFF. CDR3 DNA sequence: TGTGCCAGCAAGGAAGGGGACAGACCCTATGAAAAACTGTTTTTT.

The chain couples TRBV6-1 to TRBJ2-2, with D tentatively TRBD1 or TRBD2 (6 bases each). The germline V gene has CDR1 MNHNS and CDR2 SASEGT. V lost 4 bases to trimming and J lost 0 bases, with 15 bases between them. This CDR3 comprises 17 residues. The CDR3 bases are TGTGCCAGCAGTGCCACCCCCGGGGGCGCGAACACCGGGGAGCTGTTTTTT. As protein: CASSATPGGANTGELFF.

This clone was picked up one time. The V and J genes are TRBV7-2 and TRBJ2-1; maybe TRBD1 (6 bases). Trimming pared 4 bases from V and 2 bases from J, leaving 15 bases between. The V gene's germline CDR1 is SGHTA and CDR2 FQGNSA. The CDR3 extends over 16 amino acids. Written as DNA, the CDR3 is TGTGCCAGCAGCTCCCAGGGGTCTGGAGCCTACAATGAGCAGTTCTTC. It codes for CASSSQGSGAYNEQFF.

The chain has TRBV30 and TRBJ2-5; 9 nucleotides agree with TRBD2. Germline V gene sequence: CDR1 GTSNPN, CDR2 SVGIG (reference sequence). This CDR3 contains 14 residues. DNA for the CDR3: TGTGCGTCCGCGGGAGGGAGGGGCCAAGAGACCCAGTACTTC. Translating it yields CASAGGRGQETQYF.

The chain carries TRBV5-1 and TRBJ1-2; TRBD1 might be the D (6 bases). This CDR3 spans 15 amino acids. In germline, CDR1 is SGHRS, CDR2 YFSETQ. V lost 2 bases and J lost 7, with 18 bases in between. The CDR3 reads CASSLGGGGAGGYTF. CDR3 DNA: TGCGCCAGCAGCTTAGGGGGAGGAGGGGCTGGTGGCTACACCTTC.

V and J are TRBV28 and TRBJ1-1; D remains ambiguous. Trimming took 6 bases from V and 11 from J, leaving 13 bases between them. The CDR3 extends over 11 amino acids. Germline CDR1 is MDHEN and CDR2 is SYDVKM. The DNA for the CDR3 is TGTGCCAGCAGCTCGACCCCGGGGGCTTTCTTT. This sequence encodes CASSSTPGAFF.

This chain joins TRBV11-2 and TRBJ2-7; D is undetermined. CDR3 size: 16 residues. With 0 bases removed from V and 1 base from J, the gap between germline ends came to 13 bases. Germline V gene sequence: CDR1 SGHAT, CDR2 FQNNGV. The CDR3 sequence is CASSLDRATSSYEQYF. CDR3 sequence (DNA): TGTGCCAGCAGCTTAGACCGGGCCACTTCATCCTACGAGCAGTACTTC.

This chain connects TRBV7-2 to TRBJ2-3; D is perhaps TRBD1 (6 bases). The ends were cut back, 0 bases at V and 3 bases at J, with 13 bases in the middle. Germline V gives CDR1 SGHTA, CDR2 FQGNSA. The CDR3 contains 16 residues. The DNA for the CDR3 is TGTGCCAGCAGCTTAGCGTCACAGGGCGGAACAGATACGCAGTATTTT. It specifies CASSLASQGGTDTQYF.

The rearrangement joins TRBV6-6 to TRBJ1-4, with D perhaps matching TRBD1 (5 bases). V was clipped by 2 bases and J by 4 bases, with 11 bases between them. Germline assignment: CDR1 MNHNY and CDR2 SVGAGI (reference sequence). The CDR3 is 15 residues long. Here the CDR3 DNA reads TGTGCCAGCAGTTACGGGGGGGGGAATAATGAAAAACTGTTTTTT. This encodes CASSYGGGNNEKLFF.

The chain is built from TRBV30 and TRBJ2-3; TRBD1 might be the D (5 bases). Deletions cut 3 bases from V and 9 bases from J, with 10 bases between. The CDR3 loop spans 11 amino acids. CDR1 and CDR2 from the germline V gene are GTSNPN and SVGIG (reference sequence). The CDR3 nucleotides read TGTGCCTGGAGCGGTGACAGAACGCAGTATTTT. Its protein product is CAWSGDRTQYF.

This clone appeared a single time. The gene calls are TRBV10-2 and TRBJ1-5; D not certain. V lost 0 bases, J lost 3 bases, and 6 bases lay in between. This CDR3 has 14 residues. Germline assignment: CDR1 WSHSY and CDR2 SAAADI. The CDR3 DNA is TGCGCCAGCAGTGAGTCTAATACCAATCAGCCCCAGCATTTT. It codes for CASSESNTNQPQHF.

The chain uses TRBV19 and TRBJ1-5; D might be TRBD1 (5 bases). Germline CDR1 reads LNHDA; CDR2 reads SQIVND (reference sequence). The CDR3 consists of 15 residues. The germline V and J ends were trimmed by 3 bases and 5 bases, with 14 bases remaining between them. CDR3 nucleotide sequence: TGTGCCAGTAGTATGCAAGCAGGGTTTCATCAGCCCCAGCATTTT. Its protein product is CASSMQAGFHQPQHF. The whole variable domain, filled in from reference TRBV19 and TRBJ1-5, reads DGGITQSPKYLFRKEGQNVTLSCEQNLNHDAMYWYRQDPGQGLRLIYYSQIVNDFQKGDIAEGYSVSREKKESFPLTVTSAQKNPTAFYLCASSMQAGFHQPQHFGDGTRLSIL.

The chain couples TRBV7-2 to TRBJ2-1; the D is unclear. Germline CDR1 reads SGHTA; CDR2 reads FQGNSA. The CDR3 runs 12 residues. V lost 1 base and J 13 bases, leaving 11 bases between the germline ends. The DNA of the CDR3 is TGTGCCAGCAGCTTAGTTCCCTCCATACAGTTCTTC. It encodes CASSLVPSIQFF.

V is TRBV7-4 and J is TRBJ2-3; either TRBD1 or TRBD2 may fit D (5 bases each). Germline V gene data show CDR1 as SGHVT and CDR2 as SQSDAQ. There are 13 residues in the CDR3. V was shortened by 10 bases and J by 3 bases, with 14 bases between the two germline ends. The CDR3 reads CATVGVWTDTQYF. The CDR3, as DNA: TGTGCCACAGTGGGGGTATGGACAGATACGCAGTATTTT.

Only one count was recorded for this clone. J is TRBJ2-7 and V is TRBV27; 9 nucleotides agree with TRBD1. The CDR3 loop spans 14 amino acids. V shed 5 bases and J 1 base; nucleotides not matched to a gene: 3. From germline, CDR1 is MNHEY and CDR2 SMNVEV (reference sequence). The CDR3 DNA follows: TGTGCCAGCAGTGACAGGGGGGGTTCCTACGAGCAGTACTTC. Residues: CASSDRGGSYEQYF.

This chain joins TRBV29-1 and TRBJ2-1; D unclear. The CDR3 loop spans 12 amino acids. The germline V and J ends were trimmed by 5 bases and 5 bases, with 10 bases remaining between them. The germline gives CDR1 SQVTM, CDR2 ANQGSEA. The CDR3 is CSVFRSHNEQFF. As DNA, the CDR3 is TGCAGCGTTTTTAGATCGCACAATGAGCAGTTCTTC.

The chain combines TRBV15 with TRBJ2-7, with 8 bases identical to TRBD2. The CDR3 has 18 amino acids. Germline V lookup: CDR1 LNHNV, CDR2 YYDKDF (reference sequence). With V trimmed by 0 bases and J by 9 bases, 19 bases remained unmatched. The CDR3 here is CATSRDLGIAGLQEGQYF. CDR3 bases: TGTGCCACCAGCAGAGATCTCGGGATAGCGGGACTCCAAGAGGGGCAGTACTTC.

This chain links TRBV2 with TRBJ2-6; D perhaps matches TRBD2 (6 bases). Germline V gene sequence: CDR1 SNHLY, CDR2 FYNNEI. This CDR3 region has 16 residues. Trimming took 5 bases from V and 0 from J, leaving 11 bases between them. CDR3 region: CASSLEGFSGANVLTF. As DNA, the CDR3 is TGTGCCAGCAGTCTGGAGGGATTCTCTGGGGCCAACGTCCTGACTTTC.

The chain couples TRBV9 to TRBJ2-1, with TRBD2 identical over 8 bases. V lost 7 bases, J lost 0 bases, and 6 bases stayed unmatched. The germline gives CDR1 SGDLS, CDR2 YYNGEE. The CDR3 is 15 residues long. The CDR3 DNA reads TGTGCCAGCGGAAAACTAGCGGCCTCCTACAATGAGCAGTTCTTC. Residues: CASGKLAASYNEQFF.

The J gene is TRBJ1-3, the V gene TRBV2, with D tentatively TRBD1 (6 bases). The CDR3 consists of 16 residues. V lost 4 bases to trimming and J lost 0 bases, with 13 bases between them. Germline assignment: CDR1 SNHLY and CDR2 FYNNEI. CDR3 amino acids: CASSGDRFSSGNTIYF. CDR3 sequence (DNA): TGTGCCAGCAGTGGAGACAGGTTTAGCTCTGGAAACACCATATATTTT.